The clone carrying this TCR beta chain was picked up many times. Its antigen is currently unknown. CDR1 is MDHEN, CDR2 SYDVKM, per germline. Trimming stripped 0 bases from V and 1 base from J, with 6 bases between. The CDR3 length is 15 residues. One entry per CDR3 protein, called by TCRdb with MiXCR from the 5' RACE reads. This sample has 70,000 or so distinct CDR3 sequences; less than 5.5% occur once, and the top ten carry 2.8%. Libraries used 2 million unsorted PBMCs kept frozen in RNAlater. This entry comes from a study of neurological immune-mediated disorders. Study-wide points: The absence of any CDR3 amino acid sequence shared by expanded clones across subjects suggests that repertoires were private in all groups. Expansion of TCR clones was greatest in HTLV-1-associated myelopathy and smallest in multiple sclerosis, where it fell below that of healthy controls.

The sample consisted of PBMCs. The chain has TRBV28 and TRBJ2-2, with no clear D. This TCR was sampled from a woman in her 30s with multiple sclerosis. Here the CDR3 reads CASSLWGLNTGELFF. CDR3 nucleotides: TGTGCCAGCAGTTTATGGGGGTTGAACACCGGGGAGCTGTTTTTT.